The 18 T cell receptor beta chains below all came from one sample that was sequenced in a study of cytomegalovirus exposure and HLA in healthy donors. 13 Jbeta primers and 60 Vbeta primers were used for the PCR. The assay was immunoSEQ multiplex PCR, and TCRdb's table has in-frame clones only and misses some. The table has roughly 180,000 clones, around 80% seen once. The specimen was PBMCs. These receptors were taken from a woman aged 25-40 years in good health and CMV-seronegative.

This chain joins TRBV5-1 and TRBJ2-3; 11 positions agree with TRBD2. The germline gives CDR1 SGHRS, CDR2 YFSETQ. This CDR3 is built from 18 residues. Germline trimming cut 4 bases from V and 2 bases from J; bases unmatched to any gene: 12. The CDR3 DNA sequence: TGCGCCAGCAGCCTAAAACAGACTAGCGGGGACACCACAGATACGCAGTATTTT. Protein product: CASSLKQTSGDTTDTQYF.

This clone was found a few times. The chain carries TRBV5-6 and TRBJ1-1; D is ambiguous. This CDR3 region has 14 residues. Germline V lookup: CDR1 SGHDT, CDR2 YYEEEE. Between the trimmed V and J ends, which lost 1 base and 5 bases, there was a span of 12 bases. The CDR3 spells CASSLMGAGTEAFF. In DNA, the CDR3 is TGTGCCAGCAGCTTGATGGGAGCGGGGACTGAAGCTTTCTTT.

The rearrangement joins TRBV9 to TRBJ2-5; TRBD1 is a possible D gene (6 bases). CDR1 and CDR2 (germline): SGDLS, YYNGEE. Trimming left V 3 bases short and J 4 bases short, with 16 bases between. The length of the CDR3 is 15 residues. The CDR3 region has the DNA TGTGCCAGCAGCGCCTCCCAGGGGTTCGCAGAGACCCAGTACTTC. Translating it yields CASSASQGFAETQYF.

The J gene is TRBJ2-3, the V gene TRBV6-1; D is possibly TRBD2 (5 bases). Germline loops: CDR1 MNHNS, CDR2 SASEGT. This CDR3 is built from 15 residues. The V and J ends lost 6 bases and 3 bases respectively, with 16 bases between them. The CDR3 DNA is TGTGCCAGCAGCATACTAGGGAGTCGGACAGATACGCAGTATTTT. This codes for CASSILGSRTDTQYF.

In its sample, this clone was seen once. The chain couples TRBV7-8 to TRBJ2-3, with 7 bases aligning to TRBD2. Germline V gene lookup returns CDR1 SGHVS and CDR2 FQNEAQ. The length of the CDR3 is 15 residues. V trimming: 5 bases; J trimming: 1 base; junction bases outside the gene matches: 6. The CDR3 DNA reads TGTGCCAGCAGCCCCCGGCTAGCGGGCACAGATACGCAGTATTTT. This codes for CASSPRLAGTDTQYF.

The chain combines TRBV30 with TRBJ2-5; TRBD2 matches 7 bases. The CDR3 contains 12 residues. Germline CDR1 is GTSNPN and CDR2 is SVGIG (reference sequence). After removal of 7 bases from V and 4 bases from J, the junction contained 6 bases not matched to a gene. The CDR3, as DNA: TGTGCCTCTGATAGCGGGCCAGAGACCCAGTACTTC. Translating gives CASDSGPETQYF.

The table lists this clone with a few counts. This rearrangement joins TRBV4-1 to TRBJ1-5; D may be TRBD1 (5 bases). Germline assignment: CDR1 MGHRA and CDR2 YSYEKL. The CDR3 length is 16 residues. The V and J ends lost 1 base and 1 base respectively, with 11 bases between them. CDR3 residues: CASSQVGAGSNQPQHF. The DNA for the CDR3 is TGCGCCAGCAGCCAAGTAGGGGCTGGGAGCAATCAGCCCCAGCATTTT.

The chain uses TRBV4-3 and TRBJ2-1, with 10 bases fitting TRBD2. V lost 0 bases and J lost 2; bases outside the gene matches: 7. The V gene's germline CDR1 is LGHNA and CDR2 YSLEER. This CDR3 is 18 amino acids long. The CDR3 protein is CASSQEDLSGGAYNEQFF. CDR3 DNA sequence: TGCGCCAGCAGCCAAGAGGACCTAAGCGGGGGGGCCTACAATGAGCAGTTCTTC.

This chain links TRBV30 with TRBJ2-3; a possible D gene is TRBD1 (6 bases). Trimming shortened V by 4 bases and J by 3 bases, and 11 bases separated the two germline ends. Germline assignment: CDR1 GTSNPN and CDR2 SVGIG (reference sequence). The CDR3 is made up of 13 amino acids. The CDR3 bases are TGTGCCTGGATGAGAGGGGGAACAGATACGCAGTATTTT. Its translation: CAWMRGGTDTQYF.

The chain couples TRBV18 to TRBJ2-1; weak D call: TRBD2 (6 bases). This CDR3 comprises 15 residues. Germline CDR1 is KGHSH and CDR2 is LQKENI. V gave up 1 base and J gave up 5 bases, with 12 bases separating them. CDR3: CASSPRPSADNEQFF. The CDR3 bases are TGTGCCAGCTCACCACGGCCTAGCGCTGACAATGAGCAGTTCTTC.

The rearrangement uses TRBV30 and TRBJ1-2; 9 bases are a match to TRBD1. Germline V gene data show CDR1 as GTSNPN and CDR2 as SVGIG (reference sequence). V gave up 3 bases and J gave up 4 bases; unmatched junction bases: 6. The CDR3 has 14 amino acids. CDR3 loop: CAWRGWDRVYGYTF. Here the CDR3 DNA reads TGTGCCTGGAGGGGGTGGGACAGGGTCTATGGCTACACCTTC.

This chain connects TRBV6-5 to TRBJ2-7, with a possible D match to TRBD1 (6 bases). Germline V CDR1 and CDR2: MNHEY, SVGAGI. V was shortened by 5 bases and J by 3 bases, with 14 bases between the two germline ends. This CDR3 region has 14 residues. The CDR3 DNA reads TGTGCCAGCAGTCCAGGGGTATTAAGCTACGAGCAGTACTTC. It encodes CASSPGVLSYEQYF.

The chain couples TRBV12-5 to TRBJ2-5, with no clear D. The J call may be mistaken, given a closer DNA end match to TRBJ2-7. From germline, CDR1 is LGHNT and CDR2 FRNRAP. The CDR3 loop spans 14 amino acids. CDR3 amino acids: CASGLLTWSYEQYF. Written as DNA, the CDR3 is TGTGCTAGTGGTTTGCTGACATGGTCCTACGAGCAGTACTTC.

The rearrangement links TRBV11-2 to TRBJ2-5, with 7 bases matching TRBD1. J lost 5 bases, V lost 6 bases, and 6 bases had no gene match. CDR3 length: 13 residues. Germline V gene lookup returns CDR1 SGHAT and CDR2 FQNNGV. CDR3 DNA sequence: TGTGCCAGCAGACGACAGGGTTGGGAGACCCAGTACTTC. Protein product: CASRRQGWETQYF.

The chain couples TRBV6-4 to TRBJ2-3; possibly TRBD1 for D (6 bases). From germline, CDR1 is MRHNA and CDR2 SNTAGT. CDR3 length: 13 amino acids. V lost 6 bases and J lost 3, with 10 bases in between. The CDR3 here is CASSLDSTDTQYF. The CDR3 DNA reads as TGTGCCAGCAGCCTGGACAGTACAGATACGCAGTATTTT.

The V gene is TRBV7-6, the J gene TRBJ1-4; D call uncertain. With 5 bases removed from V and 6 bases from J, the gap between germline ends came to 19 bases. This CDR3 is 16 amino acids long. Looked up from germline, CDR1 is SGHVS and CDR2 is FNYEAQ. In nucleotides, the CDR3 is TGTGCCAGCAGCGTACTAGGTGGACCCCCGGATGAAAAACTGTTTTTT. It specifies CASSVLGGPPDEKLFF.

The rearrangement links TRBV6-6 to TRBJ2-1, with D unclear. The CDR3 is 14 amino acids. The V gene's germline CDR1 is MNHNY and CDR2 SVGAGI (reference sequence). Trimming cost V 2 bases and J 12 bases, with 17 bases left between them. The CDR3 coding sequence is TGTGCCAGCAGTTACCTGTGGTCAGACTTAGGGCAGTTCTTC. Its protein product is CASSYLWSDLGQFF.

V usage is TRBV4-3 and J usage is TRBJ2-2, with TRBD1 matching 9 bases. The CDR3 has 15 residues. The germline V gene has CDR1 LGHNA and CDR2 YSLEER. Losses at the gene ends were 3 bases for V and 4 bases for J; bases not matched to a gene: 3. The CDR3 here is CASSHPGQGTGELFF. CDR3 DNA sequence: TGCGCCAGCAGCCACCCGGGACAGGGCACCGGGGAGCTGTTTTTT.